This is a list of T cell receptor beta chains from one sample in a study of early T cells in non-severe SARS-CoV-2 infection. A single record per CDR3 protein comes from TCRdb applying MiXCR to the 5' RACE reads. Altogether 65,000 to 75,000 distinct CDR3 sequences are present, 11% being singletons, with the ten largest covering approximately 4.2%. Sequencing was done on a sample of whole blood. Receptors originate from an adult who was a healthcare worker with PCR-confirmed SARS-CoV-2 infection or an uninfected control (not recorded which). Both conserved end residues are part of each CDR3. A D gene is named only where the DNA matches it firmly. The size field is filled for only some rows; it gives once, few, many or a size class.

cdr3_aa	cdr3_nt	j_call	clone_size	d_call	v_call
CASSGAGGNYEQYF	TGCGCCAGCAGCGGCGCCGGGGGCAACTACGAGCAGTACTTC	TRBJ2-7	many	-	TRBV5-1
CASSEFGLAGDYNEQFF	TGTGCCAGCAGTGAGTTTGGTCTAGCGGGGGACTACAATGAGCAGTTCTTC	TRBJ2-1	many	TRBD2	TRBV6-4
CASSLCLATDLNTEAFF	TGTGCCAGCAGCTTGTGTCTTGCGACAGACCTAAACACTGAAGCTTTCTTT	TRBJ1-1	many	-	TRBV7-3
CSARNAGSSYNEQFF	TGCAGTGCTAGAAATGCAGGGAGCTCCTACAATGAGCAGTTCTTC	TRBJ2-1	-	-	TRBV20-1
CASSYHTGDYEQYF	TGTGCCAGCAGTTACCACACAGGGGACTACGAGCAGTACTTC	TRBJ2-7	many	TRBD1	TRBV6-6
CASSVDTARGTQYF	TGTGCCAGCAGCGTAGATACAGCAAGGGGGACCCAGTACTTC	TRBJ2-5	few	-	TRBV9
CASSRGLAGYTF	TGTGCCAGCAGTAGGGGGCTGGCGGGCTACACCTTC	TRBJ1-2	many	TRBD1	TRBV6-5
CASSYPQGTRRETQYF	TGTGCCAGCAGTTACCCCCAGGGGACCAGGAGAGAGACCCAGTACTTC	TRBJ2-5	many	-	TRBV6-6
CASSRTIAKNIQYF	TGTGCCAGCAGCAGGACTATAGCCAAAAACATTCAGTACTTC	TRBJ2-4	many	-	TRBV6-5
CASSPRLAGPANEQFF	TGTGCCAGCAGCCCCAGACTAGCGGGCCCGGCCAATGAGCAGTTCTTC	TRBJ2-1	few	TRBD2	TRBV11-3
CASSTDSSNTPNTGELFF	TGTGCCAGCAGCACCGACAGCTCCAATACCCCGAACACCGGGGAGCTGTTTTTT	TRBJ2-2	many	-	TRBV7-2
CSVEDESSPLHF	TGCAGCGTTGAAGATGAATCATCACCCCTCCACTTT	TRBJ1-6	-	-	TRBV29-1
CSVTGYEAFF	TGCAGCGTGACAGGGTATGAAGCTTTCTTT	TRBJ1-1	few	TRBD1	TRBV29-1
CAISESSTGTEAFF	TGTGCCATCAGTGAGTCGTCGACAGGGACTGAAGCTTTCTTT	TRBJ1-1	many	TRBD1	TRBV10-3
CASSLSVHNEQFF	TGTGCCAGCAGCTTGTCAGTACACAATGAGCAGTTCTTC	TRBJ2-1	-	-	TRBV5-5
CASSLGLAVNEQFF	TGTGCCAGCAGCTTAGGACTAGCTGTTAATGAGCAGTTCTTC	TRBJ2-1	many	TRBD2	TRBV11-3
CASRLDPQETQYF	TGTGCCAGCAGGCTGGACCCACAAGAGACCCAGTACTTC	TRBJ2-5	few	-	TRBV2
CASSLRQNYEQYF	TGCGCCAGCAGCTTGAGACAGAACTACGAGCAGTACTTC	TRBJ2-7	few	-	TRBV5-1
CASSYLRTGGQDTQYF	TGTGCCAGCAGTTACTTACGCACAGGGGGTCAAGATACGCAGTATTTT	TRBJ2-3	few	TRBD1	TRBV6-5
CASSEAGGRGYEQYF	TGTGCCAGCAGTGAAGCTGGCGGCAGGGGATACGAGCAGTACTTC	TRBJ2-7	many	-	TRBV6-1
CASSSLGTTKSSYEQYF	TGTGCCAGCAGCTCCCTCGGGACTACAAAGAGCTCCTACGAGCAGTACTTC	TRBJ2-7	many	TRBD2	TRBV7-9
CSVDSSYGYTF	TGCAGCGTTGATTCGAGCTATGGCTACACCTTC	TRBJ1-2	few	-	TRBV29-1
CASSPSGDSSYEQYF	TGTGCCAGCAGCCCGTCCGGGGATAGCTCCTACGAGCAGTACTTC	TRBJ2-7	-	-	TRBV3-1
CASSPRPGTSGSVSYEQYF	TGTGCCAGCAGCCCGCGGCCCGGGACTAGCGGGAGTGTTTCCTACGAGCAGTACTTC	TRBJ2-7	many	TRBD2	TRBV7-9
CSARAKANIDTQYF	TGCAGTGCTAGAGCCAAAGCAAACATAGATACGCAGTATTTT	TRBJ2-3	-	-	TRBV20-1